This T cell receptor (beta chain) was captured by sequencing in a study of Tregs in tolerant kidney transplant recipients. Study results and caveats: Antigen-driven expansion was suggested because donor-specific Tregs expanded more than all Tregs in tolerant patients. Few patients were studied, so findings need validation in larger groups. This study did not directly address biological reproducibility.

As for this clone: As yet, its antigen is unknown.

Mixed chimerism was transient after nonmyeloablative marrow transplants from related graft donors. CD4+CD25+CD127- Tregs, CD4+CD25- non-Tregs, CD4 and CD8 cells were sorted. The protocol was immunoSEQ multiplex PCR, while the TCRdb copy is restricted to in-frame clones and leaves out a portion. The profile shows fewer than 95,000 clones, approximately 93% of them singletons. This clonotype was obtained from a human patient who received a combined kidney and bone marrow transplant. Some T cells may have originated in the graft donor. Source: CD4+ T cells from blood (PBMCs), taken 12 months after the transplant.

The CDR3 protein is CASSYPRPDSQETQYF. CDR3 bases: TGTGCCAGCAGCTACCCGCGGCCGGACAGCCAAGAGACCCAGTACTTC. The J gene is TRBJ2-5, the V gene TRBV7-2; the D gene is possibly TRBD1 (6 bases). Germline CDR1 and CDR2: SGHTA and FQGNSA. The CDR3 loop spans 16 amino acids. The V end was cut by 4 bases, the J end by 1 base, with 16 bases between.